The clone carrying this TCR beta chain came up once. What it recognizes is unknown. This sample was taken from a study of T cells in Graves' hyperthyroidism and ophthalmopathy. Study details: Staff took peripheral blood when the initial diagnosis was made, before any treatment began.

RNA transcripts yielded amplified TCR beta CDR3 regions. When the TCR CDR3 underwent first-round RT-PCR, the HTBI primer set was used. TCRdb independently ran MiXCR on the multiplex PCR reads; one entry per CDR3 protein. Here the sample spans 350,000 to 400,000 distinct CDR3 sequences, roughly 18% being singletons. Findings of the study overall: Most thyroid-expanded clonotypes above 0.001 were also found in blood. Ophthalmopathy could be told apart from stable hyperthyroidism with a 13 V-J model.

Diagnosis relied on clinical symptoms, serum thyroxine and TRAb, thyroid ultrasound and orbital computed tomography. The sample was blood. The TCR comes from a man younger than 35 with Graves' ophthalmopathy.

The CDR3 here is CASSEVWAENNYGYTF. CDR3 sequence (DNA): TGTGCCAGCAGTGAAGTGTGGGCAGAGAATAACTATGGCTACACCTTC. The chain is built from TRBV6-1 and TRBJ1-2, with no clear D. The CDR3 extends over 16 amino acids. Germline V gene sequence: CDR1 MNHNS, CDR2 SASEGT. Trimming left V 1 base short and J 1 base short, with 13 bases between.